This TCR beta chain was sequenced for a study of a mutant IDH1 vaccine in newly diagnosed glioma. Turning to the study itself: Treated patients had a mean age of approximately 40 years and a roughly 62% male, roughly 40% female split. Most patients had received both radiotherapy and temozolomide, the prior options being radiotherapy, temozolomide, or both.

Time point noted: baseline, week 1 (first vaccination visit). Documented treatment: pre-vaccination baseline after standard-of-care therapy. Each donor presented with a new WHO grade 3 or 4 astrocytoma that tested IDH1-mutant and showed ATRX loss. Sequenced by immunoSEQ multiplex PCR; TCRdb stores in-frame clones only, minus some. Of some 59,000 clones in the sample, approximately 80% were seen once. The material was PBMCs, obtained from a glioma patient treated with radiotherapy, temozolomide or both. This receptor was obtained from a man aged 18-30 years with glioma.

CDR3 bases: TGCGCCAGCAGCTTGGTTCAGGGGGCAGTAACTGAAGCTTTCTTT. It translates to CASSLVQGAVTEAFF. The rearrangement uses TRBV5-1 and TRBJ1-1, with TRBD1 matching over 8 bases. V lost 0 bases and J lost 5; bases outside the gene matches: 6. This CDR3 has 15 amino acids. Germline-derived CDR1 and CDR2 are SGHRS and YFSETQ. Filled out from reference TRBV5-1 and TRBJ1-1, the complete variable domain reads KAGVTQTPRYLIKTRGQQVTLSCSPISGHRSVSWYQQTPGQGLQFLFEYFSETQRNKGNFPGRFSGRQFSNSRSEMNVSTLELGDSALYLCASSLVQGAVTEAFFGQGTRLTVV.